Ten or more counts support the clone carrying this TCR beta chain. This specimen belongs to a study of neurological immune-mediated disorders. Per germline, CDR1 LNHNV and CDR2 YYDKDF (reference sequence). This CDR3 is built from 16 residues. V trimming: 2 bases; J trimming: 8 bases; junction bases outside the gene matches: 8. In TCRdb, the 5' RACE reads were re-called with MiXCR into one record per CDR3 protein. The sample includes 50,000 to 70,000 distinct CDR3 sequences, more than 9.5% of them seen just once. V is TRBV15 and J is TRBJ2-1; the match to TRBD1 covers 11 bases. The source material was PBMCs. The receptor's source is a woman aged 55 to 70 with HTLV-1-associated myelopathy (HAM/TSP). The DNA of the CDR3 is TGTGCCACCAGCAGAAACTTAGGACAGGGGGCATATGAGCAGTTCTTC. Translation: CATSRNLGQGAYEQFF. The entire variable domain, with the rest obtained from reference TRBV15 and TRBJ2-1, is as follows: DAMVIQNPRYQVTQFGKPVTLSCSQTLNHNVMYWYQQKSSQAPKLLFHYYDKDFNNEADTPDNFQSRRPNTSFCFLDIRSPGLGDTAMYLCATSRNLGQGAYEQFFGPGTRLTVL.